This is a list of T cell receptor beta chains from one sample in a study of blood T cell repertoires in COVID-19. Clones were sequenced by immunoSEQ multiplex PCR, and TCRdb holds only the in-frame ones, with some missing. The table includes about 80,000 clones, roughly 79% detected once. Specimen: peripheral blood. Receptors originate from a human donor in a cohort sampled during active COVID-19. Both conserved end residues are part of each CDR3. The D gene is left open where the match is weak. Size is omitted from some rows. Given values are once, few, many or a class for expanded clones.

>TRBV7-7|TRBJ2-1|few|TRBD2
CASSSSGSLDNEQFF
TGTGCCAGCAGCTCTAGCGGGAGTTTGGACAATGAGCAGTTCTTC
>TRBV4-1|TRBJ1-2|few|NA
CASSHLTGGAFGYTF
TGCGCCAGCAGTCACTTAACGGGGGGCGCGTTTGGCTACACCTTC
>TRBV7-2|TRBJ2-3|NA|TRBD2
CASNLVRGGGRDTQYF
TGTGCCAGCAACTTAGTCCGCGGGGGGGGGCGGGATACGCAGTATTTT
>TRBV5-1|TRBJ1-1|NA|NA
CASSLAGGLTEAFF
TGCGCCAGCAGCTTGGCTGGGGGGTTGACTGAAGCTTTCTTT
>TRBV7-9|TRBJ1-1|few|NA
CASSLDTQNTEAFF
TGTGCCAGCAGCTTAGACACGCAGAACACTGAAGCTTTCTTT
>TRBV18|TRBJ2-7|NA|TRBD1
CASSPPETGAYEQYF
TGTGCCAGCTCACCACCGGAGACAGGGGCCTACGAGCAGTACTTC
>TRBV9|TRBJ2-1|NA|NA
CASSVATANEQFF
TGTGCCAGCAGCGTAGCTACAGCCAATGAGCAGTTCTTC
>TRBV11-2|TRBJ2-7|few|NA
CASSSTDGQPTYEQYF
TGTGCCAGCAGCTCTACCGACGGACAGCCGACCTACGAGCAGTACTTC
>TRBV6-2/TRBV6-3|TRBJ2-3|few|NA
CASSSRTESDTQYF
TGTGCCAGCAGTTCAAGGACAGAGTCAGATACGCAGTATTTT
>TRBV15|TRBJ1-3|NA|NA
CATSRSYNRGLSGNTIYF
TGTGCCACCAGCAGAAGCTACAACAGAGGACTCTCTGGAAACACCATATATTTT
>TRBV27|TRBJ1-5|once|NA
CASRNSQGSNQPQHF
TGTGCCAGCCGGAACTCACAGGGTAGCAATCAGCCCCAGCATTTT
>TRBV5-1|TRBJ2-6|NA|TRBD1
CASSLTGGGSGANVLTF
TGCGCCAGCAGCTTGACAGGGGGCGGTTCTGGGGCCAACGTCCTGACTTTC
>TRBV28|TRBJ2-7|NA|NA
CASSLTRDEQYF
TGTGCCAGCAGTTTAACGAGGGACGAGCAGTACTTC
>TRBV11-3|TRBJ2-1|NA|NA
CASSGGVKQFF
TGTGCCAGCAGCGGAGGGGTAAAGCAGTTCTTC
>TRBV24-1|TRBJ2-1|NA|TRBD1
CATSDPGTASYNEQFF
TGTGCCACCAGTGATCCCGGGACAGCTTCCTACAATGAGCAGTTCTTC
>TRBV5-4|TRBJ1-2|NA|NA
CASSLSPAGRNGYTF
TGTGCCAGCAGCTTGTCGCCGGCAGGGAGGAATGGCTACACCTTC
>TRBV30|TRBJ2-3|NA|NA
CAWMIGSPKLTDTQYF
TGTGCCTGGATGATAGGGAGCCCGAAGCTCACAGATACGCAGTATTTT
>TRBV6-5|TRBJ1-1|NA|TRBD1
CASRQGSTEAFF
TGTGCCAGCCGACAGGGTAGCACTGAAGCTTTCTTT
>TRBV6-2/TRBV6-3|TRBJ2-6|NA|NA
CASSPQGVETGANVLTF
TGTGCCAGCAGCCCACAGGGAGTCGAGACTGGGGCCAACGTCCTGACTTTC
>TRBV15|TRBJ1-5|NA|NA
CATSMVHASNQPQHF
TGTGCCACCAGCATGGTACACGCAAGCAATCAGCCCCAGCATTTT
>TRBV6-2/TRBV6-3|TRBJ2-1|NA|TRBD2
CASSYSLRGGYNEQFF
TGTGCCAGCAGTTACTCGTTACGGGGGGGCTACAATGAGCAGTTCTTC
>TRBV2|TRBJ1-5|NA|TRBD1
CASSSGQGNQPQHF
TGTGCCAGCAGTTCAGGACAGGGGAATCAGCCCCAGCATTTT
>TRBV11-2|TRBJ2-7|NA|NA
CASSEWTATYEQYF
TGTGCCAGCAGCGAATGGACAGCAACCTACGAGCAGTACTTC
>TRBV27|TRBJ2-2|NA|TRBD2
CASRYLAGRAGELFF
TGTGCCAGCAGATACCTAGCCGGGAGGGCCGGGGAGCTGTTTTTT
>TRBV5-1|TRBJ2-5|NA|TRBD1
CASSYGQGRVETQYF
TGCGCCAGCAGCTACGGACAGGGGAGGGTGGAGACCCAGTACTTC
>TRBV6-5|TRBJ1-5|NA|TRBD1
CASRVQGDGQPQHF
TGTGCCAGCAGGGTCCAGGGGGATGGACAGCCCCAGCATTTT
>TRBV5-6|TRBJ2-2|NA|TRBD1
CASSPDRGGSGELFF
TGTGCCAGCAGCCCGGACAGGGGGGGGTCCGGGGAGCTGTTTTTT
>TRBV5-4|TRBJ2-3|NA|TRBD2
CASRPTSAQGPDTQYF
TGTGCCAGCAGGCCGACTAGCGCCCAGGGCCCAGATACGCAGTATTTT
>TRBV5-5|TRBJ2-7|NA|NA
CASSGPGPEGEQYF
TGTGCCAGCAGCGGTCCCGGGCCAGAGGGCGAGCAGTACTTC
>TRBV7-2|TRBJ2-1|once|NA
CASSPVGETDEQFF
TGTGCCAGCAGCCCGGTCGGGGAGACGGATGAGCAGTTCTTC
>TRBV11-2|TRBJ1-1|once|NA
CASSFRGADTEAFF
TGTGCCAGCAGCTTTCGGGGGGCGGACACTGAAGCTTTCTTT
>TRBV11-2|TRBJ2-5|NA|NA
CASSSGLVSETQYF
TGTGCCAGCAGCTCCGGGTTGGTTTCAGAGACCCAGTACTTC
>TRBV27|TRBJ1-2|NA|TRBD1
CASSPLGQGDGYTF
TGTGCCAGCAGTCCGTTGGGACAGGGTGATGGCTACACCTTC
>TRBV7-9|TRBJ2-2|NA|TRBD2
CASSQSGGTNTGELFF
TGTGCCAGCAGCCAGAGCGGGGGAACGAACACCGGGGAGCTGTTTTTT
>TRBV2|TRBJ2-7|NA|TRBD1
CASSDGTGRAYEQYF
TGTGCCAGCAGTGATGGGACAGGAAGGGCCTACGAGCAGTACTTC
>TRBV5-1|TRBJ2-2|NA|TRBD2
CASSQNLAGGPEELFF
TGCGCCAGCAGCCAAAACTTAGCGGGGGGGCCGGAGGAGCTGTTTTTT
>TRBV27|TRBJ2-1|NA|TRBD2
CASSLISGGANEQFF
TGTGCCAGCAGTTTAATTAGCGGGGGGGCTAATGAGCAGTTCTTC
>TRBV5-5|TRBJ1-2|once|TRBD1
CASSPKRQGGDYGYTF
TGTGCCAGCAGCCCGAAAAGACAGGGGGGAGACTATGGCTACACCTTC
>TRBV2|TRBJ1-4|NA|NA
CASSDFSTNEKLFF
TGTGCCAGCAGTGACTTTTCAACTAATGAAAAACTGTTTTTT
>TRBV5-1|TRBJ2-3|once|NA
CASSSSDTQYF
TGCGCCAGCAGCTCATCAGATACGCAGTATTTT
>TRBV2|TRBJ2-7|NA|TRBD2
CASRLAGGLEQYF
TGTGCCAGCAGACTAGCGGGGGGGCTCGAGCAGTACTTC
>TRBV7-6|TRBJ1-1|NA|NA
CASSSTTGNTEAFF
TGTGCCAGCAGCTCGACCACAGGGAACACTGAAGCTTTCTTT
>TRBV4-1|TRBJ2-2|NA|NA
CASSQVWQNTGELFF
TGCGCCAGCAGCCAAGTTTGGCAGAACACCGGGGAGCTGTTTTTT
>TRBV30|TRBJ2-5|NA|NA
CAWSVTGQETQYF
TGTGCCTGGAGTGTTACCGGGCAAGAGACCCAGTACTTC
>TRBV18|TRBJ2-3|NA|NA
CASSFNSDTQYF
TGTGCCAGCTCATTCAACTCAGATACGCAGTATTTT
>TRBV14|TRBJ1-1|NA|NA
CASSQGWATEAFF
TGTGCCAGCAGCCAAGGTTGGGCCACTGAAGCTTTCTTT
>TRBV2|TRBJ2-1|NA|TRBD2
CASKGGGGNEQFF
TGTGCCAGCAAAGGCGGGGGGGGGAATGAGCAGTTCTTC